The rows below give T cell receptor beta chains drawn from one sample of a study of blood T cell repertoires in COVID-19. Repertoires were generated with immunoSEQ multiplex PCR, while TCRdb's copy carries only in-frame clones and drops some. The table lists some 140,000 clones, roughly 84% of them singletons. Source material: PBMCs or T cells enriched from blood (not recorded which). These receptors were taken from a man aged 40-55 years with acute COVID-19. Each CDR3 is given with its conserved first and last residue. The D gene is left open where the match is weak. Size is omitted from some rows. Given values are once, few, many or a class for expanded clones.

V gene	J gene	clone size	D gene	CDR3 protein	CDR3 DNA
TRBV7-9	TRBJ2-1	NA	TRBD1	CASSPPEGAGREQFF	TGTGCCAGCAGCCCCCCTGAGGGGGCGGGTCGGGAGCAGTTCTTC
TRBV9	TRBJ1-6	NA	NA	CASSSGAGGRNSPLHF	TGTGCCAGCAGCTCCGGAGCGGGCGGAAGGAATTCACCCCTCCACTTT
TRBV11-2	TRBJ2-3	NA	NA	CASSLDRRGQITDTQYF	TGTGCCAGCAGCTTAGATCGGCGGGGGCAGATCACAGATACGCAGTATTTT
TRBV19	TRBJ1-4	NA	NA	CASTPARRRSEKLFF	TGTGCCAGTACCCCAGCCAGGAGGAGGAGCGAAAAACTGTTTTTT
TRBV5-1	TRBJ2-2	NA	NA	CASSLGQGGTGELFF	TGCGCCAGCAGCTTGGGCCAGGGTGGCACCGGGGAGCTGTTTTTT
TRBV7-6	TRBJ1-3	NA	NA	CASSLLIGGSGNTIYF	TGTGCCAGCAGCTTATTAATAGGGGGCTCTGGAAACACCATATATTTT
TRBV6-6	TRBJ2-1	NA	TRBD2	CASSPRQPGLAGLGGYNEQFF	TGTGCCAGCAGTCCCCGGCAGCCGGGACTAGCGGGCCTGGGGGGTTACAATGAGCAGTTCTTC
TRBV2	TRBJ2-5	NA	TRBD1	CASRGGQGGETQYF	TGTGCCAGCAGAGGAGGACAGGGAGGAGAGACCCAGTACTTC
TRBV2	TRBJ1-1	NA	NA	CASRAGQRNTEAFF	TGTGCCAGCAGGGCCGGACAGAGAAACACTGAAGCTTTCTTT
TRBV12-3/TRBV12-4	TRBJ2-7	few	NA	CASSLIYYEQYF	TGTGCCAGCAGTTTAATTTACTACGAGCAGTACTTC
TRBV30	TRBJ1-5	NA	TRBD1	CAWSVGGTAAQPQHF	TGTGCCTGGAGTGTAGGGGGGACAGCGGCTCAGCCCCAGCATTTT
TRBV18	TRBJ2-7	NA	NA	CASSPRQPPYEQYF	TGTGCCAGCTCACCCAGACAGCCACCCTACGAGCAGTACTTC
TRBV7-2	TRBJ1-6	NA	NA	CASSLHGESNSPLHF	TGTGCCAGCAGCTTACATGGGGAGTCTAATTCACCCCTCCACTTT
TRBV7-9	TRBJ1-6	NA	NA	CASSLGADNNSPLHF	TGTGCCAGCAGCTTGGGGGCAGACAATAATTCACCCCTCCACTTT
TRBV2	TRBJ1-5	NA	TRBD1	CASSGQGYQPQHF	TGTGCCAGCAGCGGACAGGGGTATCAGCCCCAGCATTTT
TRBV10-3	TRBJ1-1	NA	NA	CAISESETGNTEAFF	TGTGCCATCAGTGAGTCAGAGACGGGGAACACTGAAGCTTTCTTT
TRBV6-5	TRBJ1-1	NA	TRBD1	CASRRSDHRTGLLIF	TGTGCCAGCAGGCGCAGCGACCATCGGACAGGCCTGTTGATCTTT
TRBV28	TRBJ1-1	once	NA	CASSLGQLGTEAFF	TGTGCCAGCAGTTTGGGACAACTGGGCACTGAAGCTTTCTTT
TRBV7-2	TRBJ1-2	once	NA	CASSFSIPGALGEGYTF	TGTGCCAGCAGCTTCTCAATTCCAGGGGCGCTAGGGGAGGGCTACACCTTC